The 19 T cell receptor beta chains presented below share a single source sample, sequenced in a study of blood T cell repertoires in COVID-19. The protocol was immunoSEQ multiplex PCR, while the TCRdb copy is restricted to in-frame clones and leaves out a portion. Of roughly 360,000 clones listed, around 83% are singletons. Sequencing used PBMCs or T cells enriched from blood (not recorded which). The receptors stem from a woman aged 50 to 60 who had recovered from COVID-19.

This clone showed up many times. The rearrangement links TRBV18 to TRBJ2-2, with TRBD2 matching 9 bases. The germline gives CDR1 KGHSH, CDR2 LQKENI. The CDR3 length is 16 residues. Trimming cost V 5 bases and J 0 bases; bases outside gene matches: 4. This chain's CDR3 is CASSDSGSTNTGELFF. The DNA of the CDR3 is TGTGCCAGCTCAGATAGCGGGAGCACGAACACCGGGGAGCTGTTTTTT.

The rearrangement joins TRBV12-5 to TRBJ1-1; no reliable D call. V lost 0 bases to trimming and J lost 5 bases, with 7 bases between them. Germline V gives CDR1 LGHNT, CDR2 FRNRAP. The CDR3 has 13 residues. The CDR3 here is CASGLVAVTEAFF. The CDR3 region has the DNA TGTGCTAGTGGTTTGGTTGCGGTTACTGAAGCTTTCTTT.

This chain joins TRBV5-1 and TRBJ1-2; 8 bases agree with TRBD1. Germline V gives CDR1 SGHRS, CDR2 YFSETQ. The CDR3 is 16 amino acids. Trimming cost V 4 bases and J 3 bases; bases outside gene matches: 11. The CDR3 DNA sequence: TGCGCCAGCAGCGTGAACCCCCCGGACAGGGACTATGGCTACACCTTC. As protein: CASSVNPPDRDYGYTF.

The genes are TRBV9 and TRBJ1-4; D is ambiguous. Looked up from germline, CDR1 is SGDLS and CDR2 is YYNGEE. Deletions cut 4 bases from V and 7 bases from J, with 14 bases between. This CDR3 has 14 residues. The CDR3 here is CASSKDPGGEKLFF. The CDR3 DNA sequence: TGTGCCAGCAGCAAAGACCCCGGAGGTGAAAAACTGTTTTTT.

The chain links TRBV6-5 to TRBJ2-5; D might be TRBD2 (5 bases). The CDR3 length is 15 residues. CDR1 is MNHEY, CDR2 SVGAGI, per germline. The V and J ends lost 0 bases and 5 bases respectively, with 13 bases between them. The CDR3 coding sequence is TGTGCCAGCAGTTACTCTCGGGGTCTGGCGGAGACCCAGTACTTC. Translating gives CASSYSRGLAETQYF.

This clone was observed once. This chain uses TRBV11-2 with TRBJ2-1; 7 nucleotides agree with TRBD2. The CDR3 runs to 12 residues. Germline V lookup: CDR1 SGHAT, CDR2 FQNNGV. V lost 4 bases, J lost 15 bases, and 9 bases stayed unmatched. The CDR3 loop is CASSYGLGEGFF. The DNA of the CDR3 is TGTGCCAGCAGCTATGGACTAGGTGAGGGGTTCTTC.

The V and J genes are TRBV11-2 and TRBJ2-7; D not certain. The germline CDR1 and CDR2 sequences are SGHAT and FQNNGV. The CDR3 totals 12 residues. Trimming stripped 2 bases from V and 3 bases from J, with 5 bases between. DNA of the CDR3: TGTGCCAGCAGCTTAAGCCTCTACGAGCAGTACTTC. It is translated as CASSLSLYEQYF.

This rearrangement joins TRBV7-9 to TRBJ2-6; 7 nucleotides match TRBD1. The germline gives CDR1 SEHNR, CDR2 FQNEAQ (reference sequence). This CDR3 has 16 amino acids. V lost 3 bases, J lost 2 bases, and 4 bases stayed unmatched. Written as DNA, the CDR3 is TGTGCCAGCAGCTTGGGCCAGGGGGCTGGGGCCAACGTCCTGACTTTC. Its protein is CASSLGQGAGANVLTF.

The CDR3 protein is CASKGTGGRDSPLHF. CDR3 bases: TGTGCCAGTAAAGGGACAGGGGGCAGGGATTCACCCCTCCACTTT. The chain links TRBV19 to TRBJ1-6, with 12 bases that match TRBD1. Germline loops: CDR1 LNHDA, CDR2 SQIVND (reference sequence). Trimming cost V 7 bases and J 8 bases; bases outside gene matches: 6. This CDR3 has 15 amino acids.

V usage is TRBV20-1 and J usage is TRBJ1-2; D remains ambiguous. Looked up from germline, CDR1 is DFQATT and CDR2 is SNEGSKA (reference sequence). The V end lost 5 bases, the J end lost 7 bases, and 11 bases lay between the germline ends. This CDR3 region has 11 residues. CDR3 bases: TGCAGTGCTGCCACGCGCCGTGGCTACACCTTC. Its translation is CSAATRRGYTF.

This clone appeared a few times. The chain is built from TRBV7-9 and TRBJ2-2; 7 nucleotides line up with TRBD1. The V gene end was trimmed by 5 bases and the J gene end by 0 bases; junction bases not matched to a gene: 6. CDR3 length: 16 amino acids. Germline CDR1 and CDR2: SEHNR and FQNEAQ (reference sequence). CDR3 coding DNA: TGTGCCAGCAGCCTGGGGACAGCCCCGAACACCGGGGAGCTGTTTTTT. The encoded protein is CASSLGTAPNTGELFF.

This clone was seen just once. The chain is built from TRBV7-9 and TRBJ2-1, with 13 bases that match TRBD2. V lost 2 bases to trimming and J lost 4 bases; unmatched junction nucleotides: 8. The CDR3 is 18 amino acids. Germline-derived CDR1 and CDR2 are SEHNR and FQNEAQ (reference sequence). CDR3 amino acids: CASSLFLGLAGPYNEQFF. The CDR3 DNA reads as TGTGCCAGCAGCTTATTTTTGGGACTAGCGGGGCCATACAATGAGCAGTTCTTC.

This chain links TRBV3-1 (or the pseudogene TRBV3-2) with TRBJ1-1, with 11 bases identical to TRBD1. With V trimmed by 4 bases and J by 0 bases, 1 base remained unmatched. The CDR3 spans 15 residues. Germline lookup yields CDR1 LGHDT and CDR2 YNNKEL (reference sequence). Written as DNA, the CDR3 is TGTGCCAGCAGCCGGACAGGGGGCTTGAACACTGAAGCTTTCTTT. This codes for CASSRTGGLNTEAFF.

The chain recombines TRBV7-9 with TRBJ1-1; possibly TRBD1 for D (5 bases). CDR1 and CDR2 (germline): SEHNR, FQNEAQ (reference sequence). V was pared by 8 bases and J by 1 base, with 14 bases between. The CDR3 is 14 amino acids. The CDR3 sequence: CASGSGTSNTEAFF. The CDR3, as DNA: TGTGCCAGCGGGTCCGGGACTTCGAACACTGAAGCTTTCTTT.

The CDR3 DNA reads as TGTGCCTGGAGTGCTAGGACTAGCGGGAGCCCAGATACGCAGTATTTT. The encoded protein is CAWSARTSGSPDTQYF. The rearrangement joins TRBV30 to TRBJ2-3; TRBD2 aligns across 13 bases. This CDR3 spans 16 amino acids. Germline loops: CDR1 GTSNPN, CDR2 SVGIG (reference sequence). V was clipped by 1 base and J by 4 bases; unmatched bases: 5.

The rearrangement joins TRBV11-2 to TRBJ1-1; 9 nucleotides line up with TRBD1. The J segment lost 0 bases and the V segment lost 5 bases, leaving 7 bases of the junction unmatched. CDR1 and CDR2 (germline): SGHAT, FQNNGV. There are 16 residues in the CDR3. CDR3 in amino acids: CASSPQGQGVNTEAFF. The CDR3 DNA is TGTGCCAGCAGCCCACAGGGACAGGGTGTGAACACTGAAGCTTTCTTT. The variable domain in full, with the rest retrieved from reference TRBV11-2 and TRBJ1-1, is EAGVAQSPRYKIIEKRQSVAFWCNPISGHATLYWYQQILGQGPKLLIQFQNNGVVDDSQLPKDRFSAERLKGVDSTLKIQPAKLEDSAVYLCASSPQGQGVNTEAFFGQGTRLTVV.

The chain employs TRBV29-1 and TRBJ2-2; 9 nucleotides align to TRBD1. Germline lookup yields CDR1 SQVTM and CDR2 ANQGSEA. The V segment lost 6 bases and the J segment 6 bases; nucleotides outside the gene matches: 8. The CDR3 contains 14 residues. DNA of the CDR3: TGCAGCGTCCAAGGGACAGGGAGGTCCGGGGAGCTGTTTTTT. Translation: CSVQGTGRSGELFF.

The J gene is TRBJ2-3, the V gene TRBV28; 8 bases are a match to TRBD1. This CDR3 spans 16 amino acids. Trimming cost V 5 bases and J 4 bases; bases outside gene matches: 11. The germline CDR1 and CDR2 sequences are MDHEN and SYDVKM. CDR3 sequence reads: CASSVPGPGGPDTQYF. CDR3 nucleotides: TGTGCCAGCAGTGTACCTGGGCCAGGGGGCCCAGATACGCAGTATTTT.

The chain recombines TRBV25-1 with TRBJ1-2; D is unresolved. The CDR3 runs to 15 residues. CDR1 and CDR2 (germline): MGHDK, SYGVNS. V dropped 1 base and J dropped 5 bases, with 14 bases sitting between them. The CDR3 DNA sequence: TGTGCCAGCAGTGAATCTCTTGGTCCGGGGTATGGCTACACCTTC. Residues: CASSESLGPGYGYTF.